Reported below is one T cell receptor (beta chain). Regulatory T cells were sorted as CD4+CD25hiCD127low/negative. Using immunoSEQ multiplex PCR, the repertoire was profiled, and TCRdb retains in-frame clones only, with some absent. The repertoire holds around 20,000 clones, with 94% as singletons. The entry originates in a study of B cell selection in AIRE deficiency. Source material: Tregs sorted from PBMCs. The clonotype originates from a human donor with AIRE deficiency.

The CDR3 spells CASSPIRDRGNEQYF. The CDR3 region has the DNA TGTGCCAGCAGTCCTATCCGGGACAGGGGGAACGAGCAGTACTTC. The V gene is TRBV27, the J gene TRBJ2-7; 11 nucleotides match TRBD1. V trimming: 5 bases; J trimming: 5 bases; junction bases outside the gene matches: 8. CDR1 MNHEY and CDR2 SMNVEV come from the germline V gene (reference sequence). The CDR3 loop spans 15 amino acids.